The entry that follows covers one T cell receptor beta chain sequence. This record belongs to a study of neoadjuvant anti-PD-1 for oral cavity cancer. Method: immunoSEQ multiplex PCR; TCRdb's copy keeps in-frame clones and lacks some. The sample lists over 80,000 clones; about 80% were seen once. Trimming cost V 8 bases and J 6 bases, with 13 bases left between them. The CDR3 runs to 12 residues. Looked up from germline, CDR1 is MNHEY and CDR2 is SVGAGI. The sequencing used PBMCs, collected before nivolumab (anti-PD-1) treatment. The rearrangement uses TRBV6-5 and TRBJ1-1; maybe TRBD1 (6 bases). The TCR originated in a person aged 35-80 years with oral cavity squamous cell carcinoma. This chain's CDR3 is CASGLRTAEAFF. CDR3 coding DNA: TGTGCCAGCGGCTTACGGACAGCTGAAGCTTTCTTT.